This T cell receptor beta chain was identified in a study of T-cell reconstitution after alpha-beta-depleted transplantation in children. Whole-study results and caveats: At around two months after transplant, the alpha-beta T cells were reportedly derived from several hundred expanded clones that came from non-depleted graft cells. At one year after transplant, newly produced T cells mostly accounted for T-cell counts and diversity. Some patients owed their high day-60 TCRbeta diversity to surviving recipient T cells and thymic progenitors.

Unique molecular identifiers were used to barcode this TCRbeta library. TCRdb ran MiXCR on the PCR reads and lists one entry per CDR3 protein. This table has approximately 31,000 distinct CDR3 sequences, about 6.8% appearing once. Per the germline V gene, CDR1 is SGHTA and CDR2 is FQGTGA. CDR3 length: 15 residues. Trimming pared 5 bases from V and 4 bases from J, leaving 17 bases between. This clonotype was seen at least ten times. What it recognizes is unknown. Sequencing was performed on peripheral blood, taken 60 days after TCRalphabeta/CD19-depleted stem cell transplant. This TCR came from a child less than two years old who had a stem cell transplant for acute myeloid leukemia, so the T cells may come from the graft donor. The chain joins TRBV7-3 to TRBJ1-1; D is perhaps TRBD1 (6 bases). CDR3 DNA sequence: TGTGCCAGCAGCCCCACTACAGGGTGGGGCACTGAAGCTTTCTTT. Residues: CASSPTTGWGTEAFF.